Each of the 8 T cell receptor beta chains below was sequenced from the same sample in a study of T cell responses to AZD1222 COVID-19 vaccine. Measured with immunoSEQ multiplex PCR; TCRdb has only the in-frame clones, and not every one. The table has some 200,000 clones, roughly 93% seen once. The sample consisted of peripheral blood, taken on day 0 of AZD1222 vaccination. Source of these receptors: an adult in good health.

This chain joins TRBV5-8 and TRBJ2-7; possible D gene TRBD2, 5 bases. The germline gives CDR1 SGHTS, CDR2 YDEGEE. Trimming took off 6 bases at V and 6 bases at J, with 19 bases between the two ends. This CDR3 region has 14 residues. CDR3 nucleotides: TGTGCCAGCACATACCCAGAGGGAACCGCCGAGCAGTACTTC. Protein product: CASTYPEGTAEQYF.

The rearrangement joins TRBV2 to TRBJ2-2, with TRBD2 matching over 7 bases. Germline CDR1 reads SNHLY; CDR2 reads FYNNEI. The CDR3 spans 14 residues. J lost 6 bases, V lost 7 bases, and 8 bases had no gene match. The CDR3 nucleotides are TGTGCCAGCACCGGACTAGGAGTGGCCGGGGAGCTGTTTTTT. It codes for CASTGLGVAGELFF.

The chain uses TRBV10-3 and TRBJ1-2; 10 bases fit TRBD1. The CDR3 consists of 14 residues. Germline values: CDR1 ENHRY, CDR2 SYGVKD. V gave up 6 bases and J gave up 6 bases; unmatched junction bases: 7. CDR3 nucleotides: TGTGCCATCAGCCAGACAGGGGGCGGGGATGGCTACACCTTC. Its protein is CAISQTGGGDGYTF.

CDR3 residues: CASSLIRLGSHEQYF. Written as DNA, the CDR3 is TGTGCCAGCAGCTTAATCCGGCTTGGGTCCCACGAGCAGTACTTC. V is TRBV13 and J is TRBJ2-7; D ambiguous. From germline, CDR1 is PRHDT and CDR2 FYEKMQ (reference sequence). The V end was cut by 2 bases, the J end by 5 bases, with 16 bases between. The CDR3 runs 15 residues. Based on the CDR3 plus reference TRBV13 and TRBJ2-7, the full variable domain is AAGVIQSPRHLIKEKRETATLKCYPIPRHDTVYWYQQGPGQDPQFLISFYEKMQSDKGSIPDRFSAQQFSDYHSELNMSSLELGDSALYFCASSLIRLGSHEQYFGPGTRLTVT.

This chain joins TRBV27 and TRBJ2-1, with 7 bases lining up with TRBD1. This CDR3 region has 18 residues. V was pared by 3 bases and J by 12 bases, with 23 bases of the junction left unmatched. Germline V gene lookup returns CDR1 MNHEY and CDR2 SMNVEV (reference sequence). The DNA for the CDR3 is TGTGCCAGCAGTTTGACCCCCTCCACAGGGGTATTATCCGGCGGGCAGTTCTTC. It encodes CASSLTPSTGVLSGGQFF.

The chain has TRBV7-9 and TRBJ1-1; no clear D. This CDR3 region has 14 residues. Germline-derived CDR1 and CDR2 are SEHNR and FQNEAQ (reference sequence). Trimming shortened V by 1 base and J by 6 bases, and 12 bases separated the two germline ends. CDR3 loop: CASSLDLKGAEAFF. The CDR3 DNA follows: TGTGCCAGCAGCTTAGACCTAAAGGGCGCTGAAGCTTTCTTT.

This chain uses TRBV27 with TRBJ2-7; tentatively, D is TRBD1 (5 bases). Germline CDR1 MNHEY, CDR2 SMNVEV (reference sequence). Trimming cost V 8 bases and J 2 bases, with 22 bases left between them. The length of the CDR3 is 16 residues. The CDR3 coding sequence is TGTGCCAGCGGACACCAAGTCGGGCAGGAAACCTACGAGCAGTACTTC. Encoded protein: CASGHQVGQETYEQYF.

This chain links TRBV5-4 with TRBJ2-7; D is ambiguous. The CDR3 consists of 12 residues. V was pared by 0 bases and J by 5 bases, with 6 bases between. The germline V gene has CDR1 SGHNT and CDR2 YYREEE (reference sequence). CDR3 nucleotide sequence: TGTGCCAGCAGCTTGGTCGGGCACGAGCAGTACTTC. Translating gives CASSLVGHEQYF.